The present TCR beta chain was sequenced within a study of OX40 agonist ivuxolimab in advanced cancers. As for the study more broadly: The costimulatory receptor OX40 (CD134) was targeted by ivuxolimab, a fully human IgG2 agonistic monoclonal antibody. The paper reports the monotherapy dose-escalation portion (N of about 47 patients) of the phase I ivuxolimab trial. The dose-escalation cohort was approximately 83% male with a mean age of approximately 60 years, ranging from roughly 20 to 80. Prior anti-PD-1, anti-PD-L1 or anti-CTLA-4 therapy was permitted, and 30% to 45% of dose-escalation patients had received checkpoint inhibitors. Partial responses occurred in three dose-escalation patients: two with cutaneous melanoma and one with hepatocellular carcinoma. Of the 50 or so patients in dose escalation, about 20 had hepatocellular carcinoma, some 15 had melanoma, 9 had renal cell carcinoma and 9 had head and neck cancer. Intravenous ivuxolimab was administered to patients every 2 weeks at six dose levels: 0.01, 0.1, 0.3, 1.5, 3 and 10 mg/kg. The point of sequencing TCRbeta in the periphery was to test whether ivuxolimab changed TCR sequence diversity and drove clonal T-cell expansion. Overall study outcomes, separate from this receptor: Low levels of normalized T-cell clonal expansion were also seen in some nonresponding patients. In partial responders in the 0.1-3.0 mg/kg groups, normalized peripheral clonal expansion was found to be among the lowest, especially among CD8+ T cells. After ivuxolimab, more expanded clones were found on average in CD8+ T cells than in CD4+ T cells. Which antigens the clonally expanded peripheral T cells were specific for was not determined. At doses of 0.1 to 3.0 mg/kg, clonal expansion of both CD4+ and CD8+ T cells in blood was seen between baseline and week 6.

Genomic DNA was isolated from the sorted cells so that the TCRbeta CDR3 region could be sequenced. The immunoSEQ Assay was used for sequencing of TCRbeta CDR3 regions. As stored in TCRdb, this immuneACCESS dataset retains in-frame rearrangements with V and J assigned. A fraction of the clones does not appear; measured against another copy, unresolved V genes explain less than half of the discrepancy, and the remainder lacks a known reason. Here the sample has 25,000 to 30,000 clones; around 80% occur a single time. Of the sample, roughly 29% falls within the top ten clones. The trial excluded patients who had a history of autoimmune disease or were on systemic immunosuppression. Peripheral blood for TCR sequencing was collected from all dose cohorts at baseline, on cycle 4 day 1, and on cycle 7 day 1. The samples were taken from a phase I, first-in-human, multicenter, open-label dose-escalation trial of ivuxolimab. Adults with locally advanced or metastatic head and neck squamous cell, hepatocellular, melanoma or renal cell carcinoma were enrolled in the trial. Before TCR sequencing, CD4+ T cells and CD8+ T cells from peripheral blood were sorted into separate populations.

The cysteine opens and the phenylalanine closes a CDR3 of 15 amino acids. This entry keeps only the CDR3 DNA: 45 bases, framed from base 1. The CDR1 and CDR2 encoded by the germline V gene (reference sequence) are LNHDA and SQIVND. V was cut back by 1 base and J by 1 base, leaving a gap of 5 bases between them. About this clone itself: The antigen it binds to is not known. The sample holds no much larger clone one base away, and base qualities are not on file.

The receptor was isolated from an adult with an advanced solid tumor such as melanoma, head and neck, liver or kidney cancer. Source: CD4+ or CD8+ T cells sorted from blood, taken in a trial of the OX40 agonist ivuxolimab. This sequence uses TRBV19 and TRBJ2-6; the D gene is not confidently resolved. Read as DNA, the sequence is TGTGCCAGTAGTATAGGAGTTTCTGGGGCCAACGTCCTGACTTTC. It translates as CASSIGVSGANVLTF.